This T cell receptor (beta chain) originates from a study of shared clonotypes between healthy human individuals. Background on the study: Per donor, CD8 memory used one plate, CD8 naive used two, CD4 memory used three and CD4 naive used three.

Points on this clone: The antigen is undetermined. A single base separates this from a much larger clone, so it may be a read error. Other DNA sequences within the sample encode an identical CDR3.

Sequencing was performed with immunoSEQ multiplex PCR; in TCRdb, only in-frame clones are kept and a portion is missing. The sample holds 650,000 to 800,000 clones; 72% are singletons and the top ten take 1.8%. General study points: Among donors, the sharing of clonotypes was expected to be influenced by sequencing depth.

Trimming at V came to 0 bases and at J to 9 bases, leaving 1 base not matched to a gene. The CDR3 totals 14 residues. Looked up from germline, CDR1 is SGHRS and CDR2 is YFSETQ. The study separated CD4+ cells into CD45RA+ naive and CD45RA-negative memory subsets. This sequence joins TRBV5-1 and TRBJ2-1; 12 nucleotides agree with TRBD2. The TCR comes from a woman in her 30s in good health. The sample comprised memory CD4+ T cells sorted from blood. Subset in this sample: CD45RA-negative fraction. As DNA, the CDR3 is TGCGCCAGCAGCTTGGGGACTAGCGGGACTGAGCAGTTCTTC. Encoded protein: CASSLGTSGTEQFF.